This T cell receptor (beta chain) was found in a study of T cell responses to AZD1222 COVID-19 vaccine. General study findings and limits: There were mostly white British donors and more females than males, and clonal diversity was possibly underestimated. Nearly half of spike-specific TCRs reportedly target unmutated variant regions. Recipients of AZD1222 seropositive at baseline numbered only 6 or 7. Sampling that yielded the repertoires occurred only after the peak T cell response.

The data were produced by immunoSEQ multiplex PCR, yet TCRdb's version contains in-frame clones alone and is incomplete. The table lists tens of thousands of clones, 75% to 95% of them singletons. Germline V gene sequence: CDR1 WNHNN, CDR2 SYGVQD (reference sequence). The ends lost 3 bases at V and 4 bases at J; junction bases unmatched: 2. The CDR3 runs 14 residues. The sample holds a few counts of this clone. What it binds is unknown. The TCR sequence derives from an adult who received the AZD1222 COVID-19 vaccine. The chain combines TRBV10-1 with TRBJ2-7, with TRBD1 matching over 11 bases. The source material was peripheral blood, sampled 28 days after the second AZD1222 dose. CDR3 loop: CASSDGTGGYEQYF. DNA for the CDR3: TGCGCCAGCAGTGATGGGACAGGGGGGTACGAGCAGTACTTC.